This T cell receptor beta chain was captured by sequencing in a study of blood T cell repertoires in COVID-19. How the authors handled the data: The assay estimated nucleated cells by amplifying reference gene primers. Using immunoSEQ multiplex PCR, the repertoire was profiled, and TCRdb retains in-frame clones only, with some absent. V and J calls and clone size are those listed in that table; D and trimming were worked out from the DNA. The profile shows about 170,000 clones, about 85% of them singletons. J was trimmed by 0 bases and V by 3 bases; bases with no gene match: 2. The germline V gene has CDR1 SGHTA and CDR2 FQGNSA. The CDR3 runs to 14 residues. Recruited during active infection, patients (from Seattle) were subsequently followed longitudinally. There are a few counts of this clone.

The chain couples TRBV7-2 to TRBJ2-7, with TRBD2 matching over 7 bases. This TCR came from a woman aged 80 or older with COVID-19, enrolled during active disease. Sequencing was performed on peripheral blood. The CDR3 DNA follows: TGTGCCAGCAGCTTTTCGGGGGGCTCCTACGAGCAGTACTTC. Translating gives CASSFSGGSYEQYF.